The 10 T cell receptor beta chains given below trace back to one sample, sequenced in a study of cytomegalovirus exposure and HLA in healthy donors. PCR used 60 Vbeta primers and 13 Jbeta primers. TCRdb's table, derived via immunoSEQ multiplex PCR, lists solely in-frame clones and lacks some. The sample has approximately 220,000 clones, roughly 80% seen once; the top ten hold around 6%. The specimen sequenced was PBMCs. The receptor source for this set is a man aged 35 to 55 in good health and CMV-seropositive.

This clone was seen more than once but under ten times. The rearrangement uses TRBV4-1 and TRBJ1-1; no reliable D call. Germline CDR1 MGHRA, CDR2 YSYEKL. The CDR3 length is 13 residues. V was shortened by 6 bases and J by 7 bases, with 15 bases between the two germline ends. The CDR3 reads CASRWESAGEAFF. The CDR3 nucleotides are TGCGCCAGCAGGTGGGAGTCGGCGGGTGAAGCTTTCTTT.

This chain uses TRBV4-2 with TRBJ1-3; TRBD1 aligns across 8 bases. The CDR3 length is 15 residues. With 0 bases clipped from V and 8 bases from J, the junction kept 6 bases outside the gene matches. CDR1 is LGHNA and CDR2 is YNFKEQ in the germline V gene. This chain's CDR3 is CASSQEGTGGDTIYF. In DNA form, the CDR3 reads TGTGCCAGCAGCCAAGAGGGTACAGGGGGTGACACCATATATTTT.

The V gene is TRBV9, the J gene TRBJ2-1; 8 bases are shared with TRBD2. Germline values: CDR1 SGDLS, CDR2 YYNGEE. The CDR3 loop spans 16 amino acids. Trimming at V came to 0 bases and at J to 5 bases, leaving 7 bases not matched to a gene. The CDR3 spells CASSVGYSGIHNEQFF. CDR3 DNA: TGTGCCAGCAGCGTAGGGTATAGCGGGATCCACAATGAGCAGTTCTTC.

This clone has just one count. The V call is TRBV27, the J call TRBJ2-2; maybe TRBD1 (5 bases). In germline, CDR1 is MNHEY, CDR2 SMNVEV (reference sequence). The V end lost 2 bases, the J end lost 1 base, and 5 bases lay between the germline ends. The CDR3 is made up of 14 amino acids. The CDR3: CASSLGQNTGELFF. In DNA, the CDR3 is TGTGCCAGCAGTTTAGGACAGAACACCGGGGAGCTGTTTTTT.

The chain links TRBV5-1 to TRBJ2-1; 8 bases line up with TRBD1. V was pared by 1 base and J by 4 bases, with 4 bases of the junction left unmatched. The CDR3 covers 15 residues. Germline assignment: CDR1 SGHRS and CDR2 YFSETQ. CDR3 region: CASSLTTGVYNEQFF. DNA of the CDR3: TGCGCCAGCAGCTTGACGACAGGGGTGTACAATGAGCAGTTCTTC.

The CDR3 protein is CASRKQGSGKLFF. The DNA of the CDR3 is TGCGCCAGCAGAAAACAGGGGTCAGGAAAACTGTTTTTT. The genes are TRBV4-1 and TRBJ1-4; 7 positions agree with TRBD1. Germline CDR1 is MGHRA and CDR2 is YSYEKL. This CDR3 has 13 residues. V was clipped by 6 bases and J by 10 bases; unmatched bases: 8.

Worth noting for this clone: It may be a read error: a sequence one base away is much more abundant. The CDR3 region has the DNA TGTGCCAGCAGCTGGACAGGGGCCGGGGAGCTGTTTTTT. It codes for CASSWTGAGELFF. The chain employs TRBV11-2 and TRBJ2-2, with 9 nucleotides matching TRBD1. From germline, CDR1 is SGHAT and CDR2 FQNNGV. V lost 4 bases and J lost 6; bases outside the gene matches: 0. The CDR3 is 13 amino acids.

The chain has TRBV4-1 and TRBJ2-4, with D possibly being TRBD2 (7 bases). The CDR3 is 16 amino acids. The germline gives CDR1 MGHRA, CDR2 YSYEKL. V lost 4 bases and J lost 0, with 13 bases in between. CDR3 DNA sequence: TGCGCCAGCAGCCTCCGAGGGGGGGTAGCCAAAAACATTCAGTACTTC. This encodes CASSLRGGVAKNIQYF.

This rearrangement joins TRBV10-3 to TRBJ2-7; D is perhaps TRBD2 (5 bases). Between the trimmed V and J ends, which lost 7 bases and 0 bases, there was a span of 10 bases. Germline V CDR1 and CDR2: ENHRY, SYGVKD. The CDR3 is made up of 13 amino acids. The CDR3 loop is CAIKAEASYEQYV. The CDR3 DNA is TGTGCCATCAAAGCGGAGGCCTCCTACGAGCAGTACGTC.

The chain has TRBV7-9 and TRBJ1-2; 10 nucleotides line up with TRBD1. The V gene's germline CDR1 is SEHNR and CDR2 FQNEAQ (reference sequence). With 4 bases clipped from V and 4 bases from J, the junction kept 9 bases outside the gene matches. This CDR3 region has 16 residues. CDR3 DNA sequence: TGTGCCAGCAGCTCAGACAGGGGGCTCCGGGGCTATGGCTACACCTTC. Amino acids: CASSSDRGLRGYGYTF.